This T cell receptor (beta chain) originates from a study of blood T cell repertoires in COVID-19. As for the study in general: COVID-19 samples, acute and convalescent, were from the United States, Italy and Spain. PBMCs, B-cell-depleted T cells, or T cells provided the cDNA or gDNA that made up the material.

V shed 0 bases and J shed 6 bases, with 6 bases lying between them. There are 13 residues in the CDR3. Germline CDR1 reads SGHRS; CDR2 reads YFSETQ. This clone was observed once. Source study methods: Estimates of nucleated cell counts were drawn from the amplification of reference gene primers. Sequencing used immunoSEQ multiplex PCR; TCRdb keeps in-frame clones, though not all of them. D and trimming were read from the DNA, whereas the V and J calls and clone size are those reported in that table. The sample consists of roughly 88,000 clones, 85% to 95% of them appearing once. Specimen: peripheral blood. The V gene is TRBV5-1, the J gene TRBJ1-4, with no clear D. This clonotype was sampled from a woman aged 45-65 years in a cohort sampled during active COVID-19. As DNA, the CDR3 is TGCGCCAGCAGCTTGGCTACAGATGAAAAACTGTTTTTT. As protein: CASSLATDEKLFF.